These T cell receptor beta chains were read from a single sample in a study of cytomegalovirus exposure and HLA in healthy donors. Using immunoSEQ multiplex PCR, the repertoire was profiled, and TCRdb retains in-frame clones only, with some absent. The table shows over 150,000 clones, with about 90% occurring only once. The material sequenced was PBMCs. These receptors were obtained from a woman between 18 and 29 years old in good health and CMV-seropositive. Each CDR3 is given with its conserved first and last residue.

J gene	V gene	CDR3 protein
TRBJ2-7	TRBV27	CASSKPAGSSYEQYF
TRBJ2-5	TRBV18	CASSRWDRQETQYF
TRBJ2-1	TRBV9	CASSVDPSIAGEQFF
TRBJ2-3	TRBV5-1	CASSSGLAGGTISTDTQYF
TRBJ1-2	TRBV29-1	CSVLTVANYGYTF
TRBJ2-1	TRBV5-1	CASSLGYVALSHNEQFF
TRBJ2-6	TRBV7-9	CASSGPGQRSSGANVLTF
TRBJ1-3	TRBV28	CASSPTGAGNTIYF
TRBJ2-1	TRBV6-1	CASRLNSNEQFF
TRBJ2-5	TRBV7-3	CASSTSGGGETQYF
TRBJ2-7	TRBV10-3	CAISAGGDEQYF
TRBJ2-3	TRBV9	CASSVRWQGWDTQYF
TRBJ1-3	TRBV9	CASSAPGGVSGNTIYF